The rows below give T cell receptor beta chains drawn from one sample of a study of blood T cell repertoires in COVID-19. The assay was immunoSEQ multiplex PCR, and TCRdb's table has in-frame clones only and misses some. This sample has 220,000 or so clones, with 82% found just once. Sequenced material: PBMCs or T cells enriched from blood (not recorded which). The receptors were sampled from a woman between 55 and 75 years old who had recovered from COVID-19. Each CDR3 is given with its conserved first and last residue. A D gene is named only where the DNA matches it firmly. Clone size is stated in some rows and not others, as once, few, many or a class when expanded.

V	J	size	D	CDR3	DNA
TRBV9	TRBJ2-6	NA	NA	CASSATTGANVLTF	TGTGCCAGCAGCGCGACAACGGGGGCCAACGTCCTGACTTTC
TRBV19	TRBJ1-2	NA	TRBD1	CASSSRTGAGYTF	TGTGCCAGTAGTTCGAGGACAGGGGCCGGCTACACCTTC
TRBV10-2	TRBJ2-7	NA	TRBD2	CASSLAGGYLEQYF	TGCGCCAGCAGTCTAGCGGGGGGTTACCTCGAGCAGTACTTC
TRBV2	TRBJ1-2	few	NA	CARGLPGNYGYTF	TGTGCCAGGGGTCTTCCAGGGAACTATGGCTACACCTTC
TRBV6-2/TRBV6-3	TRBJ1-3	NA	NA	CASSYDRSISGNTIYF	TGTGCCAGCAGTTACGACAGGTCCATCTCTGGAAACACCATATATTTT
TRBV5-8	TRBJ1-3	NA	NA	CASSLEYSDNSGNTIYF	TGTGCCAGCAGCTTGGAGTACAGTGATAACTCTGGAAACACCATATATTTT
TRBV2	TRBJ1-2	NA	NA	CASFQDSSLSYTF	TGTGCCAGCTTCCAGGACAGCTCCCTGAGCTACACCTTC
TRBV5-1	TRBJ2-7	NA	TRBD1	CASSLGTGPPYEQYF	TGCGCCAGCAGCTTGGGGACAGGGCCCCCGTACGAGCAGTACTTC
TRBV19	TRBJ1-3	NA	TRBD1	CATKGTGSGNTIYF	TGTGCCACCAAAGGGACAGGGTCTGGAAACACCATATATTTT
TRBV29-1	TRBJ1-2	NA	NA	CSAPLTGNYGYTF	TGCAGCGCCCCCTTGACAGGAAACTATGGCTACACCTTC
TRBV5-4	TRBJ1-2	once	TRBD1	CASSIAGTGLLVYGYTF	TGTGCCAGCAGCATTGCCGGGACAGGTCTCTTAGTCTATGGCTACACCTTC
TRBV4-2	TRBJ2-1	NA	TRBD1	CASSQDTGASSGEQFF	TGTGCCAGCAGCCAAGATACAGGGGCATCTTCGGGTGAGCAGTTCTTC
TRBV27	TRBJ2-5	NA	NA	CASRLQGLETQYF	TGTGCCAGCCGACTCCAGGGGTTAGAGACCCAGTACTTC
TRBV4-1	TRBJ1-5	NA	NA	CASSQGPALNQPQHF	TGCGCCAGCAGCCAAGGTCCAGCGCTAAATCAGCCCCAGCATTTT
TRBV29-1	TRBJ1-5	few	NA	CSVAGSNQPQHF	TGCAGCGTTGCAGGCAGCAATCAGCCCCAGCATTTT
TRBV7-8	TRBJ2-2	NA	NA	CASSRTATGELFF	TGTGCCAGCAGCCGGACAGCAACCGGGGAGCTGTTTTTT
TRBV5-8	TRBJ1-4	NA	TRBD1	CASSLAYGTVGRVANEKLFF	TGTGCCAGCAGCTTGGCCTACGGGACAGTAGGAAGAGTAGCTAATGAAAAACTGTTTTTT
TRBV7-3	TRBJ2-7	NA	TRBD1	CASSLSTGASYEQYF	TGTGCCAGCAGCTTATCTACAGGGGCCTCCTACGAGCAGTACTTC
TRBV5-4	TRBJ1-4	once	TRBD1	CASSAGQAEAVNEKLFF	TGTGCCAGCAGCGCGGGACAGGCCGAAGCGGTAAATGAAAAACTGTTTTTT
TRBV11-2	TRBJ2-5	NA	NA	CASSLEPAAGTQYF	TGTGCCAGCAGCTTAGAGCCTGCCGCGGGGACCCAGTACTTC
TRBV7-2	TRBJ1-4	NA	NA	CASSSHGARRNEKLFF	TGTGCCAGCAGCTCCCATGGGGCCCGCCGAAATGAAAAACTGTTTTTT
TRBV5-8	TRBJ1-1	NA	NA	CASSLGRRNTEAFF	TGTGCCAGCAGCTTGGGTAGGAGGAACACTGAAGCTTTCTTT
TRBV12-3/TRBV12-4	TRBJ2-7	NA	NA	CASSLDLSYEQYF	TGTGCCAGCAGTTTGGACTTATCCTACGAGCAGTACTTC
TRBV3-1/TRBV3-2	TRBJ2-7	NA	TRBD2	CASTKTSGGNKEQYF	TGTGCCAGCACCAAGACTAGCGGGGGGAATAAAGAGCAGTACTTC
TRBV24-1	TRBJ1-4	NA	NA	CATSELNEKLFF	TGTGCCACCAGTGAACTTAATGAAAAACTGTTTTTT
TRBV14	TRBJ2-3	NA	NA	CASSPREGGTDTQYF	TGTGCCAGCAGCCCCCGAGAGGGGGGGACAGATACGCAGTATTTT
TRBV7-2	TRBJ2-3	NA	TRBD2	CASSQRTSGHTDTQYF	TGTGCCAGCAGCCAACGGACTAGCGGACACACAGATACGCAGTATTTT
TRBV6-4	TRBJ1-1	NA	NA	CASSDSGLPNTEAFF	TGTGCCAGCAGTGACTCGGGACTTCCGAACACTGAAGCTTTCTTT
TRBV7-9	TRBJ1-5	once	NA	CASSFDKDQPQHF	TGTGCCAGCAGCTTTGACAAAGATCAGCCCCAGCATTTT
TRBV10-3	TRBJ1-2	NA	NA	CAITPQDREGLYGYTF	TGTGCCATCACCCCCCAGGATCGAGAGGGCCTCTATGGCTACACCTTC
TRBV5-1	TRBJ2-7	NA	TRBD1	CASSSPGQGTYEQYF	TGCGCCAGCAGCTCCCCAGGACAGGGTACATACGAGCAGTACTTC
TRBV7-2	TRBJ1-1	NA	NA	CASSLGLTEAFF	TGTGCCAGCAGCTTAGGTCTTACTGAAGCTTTCTTT
TRBV6-2/TRBV6-3	TRBJ2-1	NA	NA	CASSPLRAAPSNNEQFF	TGTGCCAGCAGTCCCCTCAGGGCCGCGCCCTCTAACAATGAGCAGTTCTTC
TRBV27	TRBJ1-1	few	NA	CASSLLGGLPTEAFF	TGTGCCAGCAGTTTATTGGGGGGTCTCCCCACTGAAGCTTTCTTT
TRBV12-2	TRBJ1-3	NA	NA	CASRLALDGRGTIYF	TGTGCAAGTCGCTTAGCTTTAGACGGTAGAGGCACCATATATTTT
TRBV6-6	TRBJ1-2	NA	TRBD1	CASSPTGHGYTF	TGTGCCAGCAGTCCGACAGGGCACGGCTACACCTTC
TRBV5-4	TRBJ2-4	NA	TRBD2	CASSSGGLAKNIQYF	TGTGCCAGCAGCTCGGGGGGGTTAGCCAAAAACATTCAGTACTTC
TRBV11-2	TRBJ2-7	NA	NA	CASSPKTRDSPTPSYEQYF	TGTGCCAGCAGTCCCAAGACCCGAGACAGCCCCACCCCCTCGTACGAGCAGTACTTC
TRBV11-2	TRBJ1-2	NA	NA	CASSLDTDTYGYTF	TGTGCCAGCAGCTTAGATACAGACACCTATGGCTACACCTTC